The present T cell receptor (beta chain) was sequenced within a study of shared clonotypes between healthy human individuals. Germline CDR1 reads SEHNR; CDR2 reads FQNEAQ (reference sequence). This CDR3 comprises 15 residues. Trimming stripped 4 bases from V and 1 base from J, with 12 bases between. Some clones are missing from TCRdb's copy, which holds only in-frame ones; the method was immunoSEQ multiplex PCR. The table lists nearly 750,000 clones, just under 75% of them singletons, with approximately 1.7% in the top ten. J is TRBJ2-3 and V is TRBV7-9; D is undetermined. Source material: memory CD4+ T cells sorted from blood. Subset described: CD45RA-negative fraction. This clonotype originated in a young woman in good health. The CDR3 here is CASSSRRFGTDTQYF. In DNA form, the CDR3 reads TGTGCCAGCAGCTCGAGGCGTTTTGGCACAGATACGCAGTATTTT.